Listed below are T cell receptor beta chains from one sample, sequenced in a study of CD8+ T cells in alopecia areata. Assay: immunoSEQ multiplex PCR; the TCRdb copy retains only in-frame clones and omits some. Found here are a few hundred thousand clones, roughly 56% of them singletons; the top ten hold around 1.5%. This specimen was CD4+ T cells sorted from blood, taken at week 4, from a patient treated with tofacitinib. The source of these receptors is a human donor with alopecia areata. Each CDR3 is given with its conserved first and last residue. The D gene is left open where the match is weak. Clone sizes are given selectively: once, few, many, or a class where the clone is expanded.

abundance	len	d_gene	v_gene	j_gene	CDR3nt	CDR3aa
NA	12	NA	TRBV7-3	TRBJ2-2	TGTGCCAGCAGCTTAGGGGCAGGGGAGCTGTTTTTT	CASSLGAGELFF
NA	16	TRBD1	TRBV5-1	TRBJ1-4	TGCGCCAGCAGCTTGGTTGGAGGACAGGAGGGTGAAAAACTGTTTTTT	CASSLVGGQEGEKLFF
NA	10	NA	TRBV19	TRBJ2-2	TGTGCCAGTGGTACCGGGGAGCTGTTTTTT	CASGTGELFF
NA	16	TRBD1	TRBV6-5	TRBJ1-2	TGTGCCAGCAGTTACTCAGGAGCGACAGGGGGCTATGGCTACACCTTC	CASSYSGATGGYGYTF
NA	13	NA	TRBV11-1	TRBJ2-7	TGTGCCAGCAGCCCGTTTGGGGCATACGAGCAGTACTTC	CASSPFGAYEQYF
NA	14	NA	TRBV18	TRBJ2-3	TGTGCCAGCTCACCACCAGGGCGTACAGATACGCAGTATTTT	CASSPPGRTDTQYF
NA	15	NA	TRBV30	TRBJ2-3	TGTGCCTGGGGCACGGGGGCGCCTGGCACAGATACGCAGTATTTT	CAWGTGAPGTDTQYF
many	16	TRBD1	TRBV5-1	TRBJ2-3	TGCGCCAGCAGCACAGGACAGGGCGGATTCACAGATACGCAGTATTTT	CASSTGQGGFTDTQYF
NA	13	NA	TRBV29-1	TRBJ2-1	TGCAGCGTTGGCCGACTGACCTACAATGAGCAGTTCTTC	CSVGRLTYNEQFF
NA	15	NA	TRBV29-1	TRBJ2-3	TGCAGCGTTGAAGAGGCTAGGGAAGTCACAGATACGCAGTATTTT	CSVEEAREVTDTQYF
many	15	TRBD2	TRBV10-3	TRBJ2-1	TGTGCCATCAGTGAGTCCCGCGGGACTACCAATGAGCAGTTCTTC	CAISESRGTTNEQFF
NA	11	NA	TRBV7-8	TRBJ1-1	TGTGCCAGCAGCTTCGGCGAACGGGCTTTCTTT	CASSFGERAFF
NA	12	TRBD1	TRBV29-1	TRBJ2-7	TGCAGCGTACGACAGGGGCCCTACGAGCAGTACTTC	CSVRQGPYEQYF
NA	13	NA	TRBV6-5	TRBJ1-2	TGTGCCAGCCAGAAAAAAGGGGGCTATGGCTACACCTTC	CASQKKGGYGYTF
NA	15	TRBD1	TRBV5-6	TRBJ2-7	TGTGCCAGCAGCCCGATAGGGACAGGGTACTACGAGCAGTACTTC	CASSPIGTGYYEQYF
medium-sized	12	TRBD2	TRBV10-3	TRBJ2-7	TGTGCCATCAGTGAGTCGGGAGGGGTCGAGTACTTC	CAISESGGVEYF
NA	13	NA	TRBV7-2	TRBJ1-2	TGTGCCAGCAGCCCCGGACAGTTCTATGGCTACACCTTC	CASSPGQFYGYTF
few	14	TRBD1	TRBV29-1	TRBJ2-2	TGCAGCGTTGGGGGACAGGGGTACACCGGGGAGCTGTTTTTT	CSVGGQGYTGELFF
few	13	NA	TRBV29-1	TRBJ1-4	TGCAGCGTGGGCCAGGGATGGGGTGAAAAACTGTTTTTT	CSVGQGWGEKLFF
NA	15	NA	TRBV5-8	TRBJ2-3	TGTGCCAGCAGCCGAGGACCCCCCTACACAGATACGCAGTATTTT	CASSRGPPYTDTQYF
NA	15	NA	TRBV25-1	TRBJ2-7	TGTGCCAGCAGTGAATGGGCCCAGGGTTCCTACGAGCAGTACTTC	CASSEWAQGSYEQYF
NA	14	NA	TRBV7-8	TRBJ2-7	TGTGCCAGCAGTCTTGGGACGGGGACCTACGAGCAGTACTTC	CASSLGTGTYEQYF
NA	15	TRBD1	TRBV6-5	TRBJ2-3	TGTGCCAGCAGTCGAGTAGGGACAGGCACAGATACGCAGTATTTT	CASSRVGTGTDTQYF
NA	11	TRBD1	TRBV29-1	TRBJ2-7	TGCAGCGGGGGACAGCCTTACGAGCAGTACTTC	CSGGQPYEQYF
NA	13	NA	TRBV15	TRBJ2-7	TGTGCCACCCGAGGGGGGGTACTGGGCGAGCAGTACTTC	CATRGGVLGEQYF
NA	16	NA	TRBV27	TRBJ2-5	TGTGCCAGCAGTTACCTACGAAAGCCACGCAGGGAGACCCAGTACTTC	CASSYLRKPRRETQYF
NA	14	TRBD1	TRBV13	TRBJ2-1	TGTGCCAGCAGCCCAGGGGGTCTAGTTGTTGAGCAGTTCTTC	CASSPGGLVVEQFF
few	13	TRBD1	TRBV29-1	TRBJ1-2	TGCAGCGTTCATACAGGGGGGAACTATGGCTACACCTTC	CSVHTGGNYGYTF
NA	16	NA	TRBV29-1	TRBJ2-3	TGCAGCGTTGTTGCGGGAATACAGGGGTACACAGATACGCAGTATTTT	CSVVAGIQGYTDTQYF
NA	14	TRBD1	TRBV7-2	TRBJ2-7	TGTGCCAGCAGCTTATCACAGGGGTCCTACGAGCAGTACTTC	CASSLSQGSYEQYF
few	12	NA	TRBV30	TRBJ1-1	TGTGCCTGGAGCGAATATGACACTGAAGCTTTCTTT	CAWSEYDTEAFF
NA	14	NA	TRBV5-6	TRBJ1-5	TGTGCCAGCAGCATGAGGGGGTTTAATCAGCCCCAGCATTTT	CASSMRGFNQPQHF
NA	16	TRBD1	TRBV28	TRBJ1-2	TGTGCCAGCAGCTCGGGACAGGGGCGAATCAGCTATGGCTACACCTTC	CASSSGQGRISYGYTF
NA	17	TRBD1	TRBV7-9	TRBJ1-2	TGTGCCAGCAGATTTAGCGGCGGGACAGGGGTGAACTATGGCTACACCTTC	CASRFSGGTGVNYGYTF
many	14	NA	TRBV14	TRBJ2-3	TGTGCCAGCAGCCACCGGGGAGTCACAGATACGCAGTATTTT	CASSHRGVTDTQYF
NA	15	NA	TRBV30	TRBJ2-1	TGTGCCTGGAGTGTGAAGGGTTGGGGGTACAATGAGCAGTTCTTC	CAWSVKGWGYNEQFF
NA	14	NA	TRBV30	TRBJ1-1	TGTGCCTGGAGACAACAGGGAGCGAACACTGAAGCTTTCTTT	CAWRQQGANTEAFF
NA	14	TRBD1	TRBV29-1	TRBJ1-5	TGCAGCGTAGGGACAGGGGTGGCGAATCAGCCCCAGCATTTT	CSVGTGVANQPQHF
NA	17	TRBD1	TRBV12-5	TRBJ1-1	TGTGCTAGTGGTTCCGGACAGGGACGATCCTATGGCACTGAAGCTTTCTTT	CASGSGQGRSYGTEAFF
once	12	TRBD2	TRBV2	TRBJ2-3	TGTGCCAGCTGGACTAGCGGTGTTACGCAGTATTTT	CASWTSGVTQYF
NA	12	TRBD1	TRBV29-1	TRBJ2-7	TGCAGCGTTGAGGGACAGGGGTACGAGCAGTACTTC	CSVEGQGYEQYF
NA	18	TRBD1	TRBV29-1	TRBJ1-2	TGCAGCGGTCACTTACACTGGGGGGACAGGGTTTCCCTCTATGGCTACACCTTC	CSGHLHWGDRVSLYGYTF
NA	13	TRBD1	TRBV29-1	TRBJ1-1	TGCAGCGCCCGACAGGGGGCGAACACTGAAGCTTTCTTT	CSARQGANTEAFF
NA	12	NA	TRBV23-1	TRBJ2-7	TGCGCCAGCACCCGCCCGGGGTCGGGGCAGTACTTC	CASTRPGSGQYF
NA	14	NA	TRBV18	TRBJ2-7	TGTGCCAGCTCACCAACTGGAGGGGGCGGCGAGCAGTACTTC	CASSPTGGGGEQYF
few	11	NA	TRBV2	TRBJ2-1	TGTGCCAGCCCGGGACGCAATGAGCAGTTCTTC	CASPGRNEQFF